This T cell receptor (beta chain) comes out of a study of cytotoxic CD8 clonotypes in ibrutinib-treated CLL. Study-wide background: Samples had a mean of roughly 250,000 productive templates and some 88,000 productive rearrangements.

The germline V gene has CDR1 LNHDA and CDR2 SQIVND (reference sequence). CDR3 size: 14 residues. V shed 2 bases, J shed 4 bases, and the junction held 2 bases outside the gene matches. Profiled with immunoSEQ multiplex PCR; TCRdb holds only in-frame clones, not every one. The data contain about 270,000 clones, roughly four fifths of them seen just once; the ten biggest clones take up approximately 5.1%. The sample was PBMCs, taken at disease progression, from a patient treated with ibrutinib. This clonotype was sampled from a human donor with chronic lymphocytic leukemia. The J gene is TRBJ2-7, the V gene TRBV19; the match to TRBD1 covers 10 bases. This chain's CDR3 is CASSITGQGYEQYF. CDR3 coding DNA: TGTGCCAGTAGTATAACGGGACAGGGGTACGAGCAGTACTTC.